The T cell receptor (beta chain) described here comes from a study of spatial heterogeneity in lung cancer. Background on the study: Within raw reads, each unique TCR and UMI combination appeared on average more than ten times. Whole-study findings and limits: In tumors, expanded intratumoral alpha and beta TCR counts tracked mutation counts.

Trimming cost V 8 bases and J 3 bases, with 18 bases left between them. The CDR3 contains 15 residues. The V gene's germline CDR1 is MDHEN and CDR2 SYDVKM. Turning to this clonotype: The target antigen is unknown. A much larger clone is a single base away; this may be a read error. Since it is a stray read in a library aimed at alpha chains, this beta chain has a size that is not meaningful.

The library protocol tagged each TCR cDNA with a unique molecular identifier. MiXCR was run by TCRdb on the 5' RACE reads, yielding one entry per CDR3 protein. The data show about 16,000 distinct CDR3 sequences, with approximately 6.8% seen just once and around a fifth held by the top ten. Stated time point: sample taken at primary tumor resection. The sequenced material consisted of unsorted whole RNA from tumor, nontumor lung or frozen PBMC. The specimen comprised lung tumor tissue, sampled at surgery. The TCR sequence derives from a female donor with early-stage non-small cell lung cancer. The rearrangement links TRBV28 to TRBJ2-3; D possibly corresponds to TRBD2 (7 bases). The CDR3 DNA reads TGTGCCAGCTTCAACGGGGGGCGCGCAACAGATACGCAGTATTTT. It translates to CASFNGGRATDTQYF. The variable domain in full, completed from reference TRBV28 and TRBJ2-3, reads DVKVTQSSRYLVKRTGEKVFLECVQDMDHENMFWYRQDPGLGLRLIYFSYDVKMKEKGDIPEGYSVSREKKERFSLILESASTNQTSMYLCASFNGGRATDTQYFGPGTRLTVL.